This TCR beta chain emerged from a study of persistence of HIV-infected CD4 T cells. At the level of the study: Suppressive ART had lasted a median of about eight years. Multiple blood draws of up to about 180 mL, except two donors with single leukapheresis.

V lost 0 bases and J lost 3, with 9 bases in between. Germline lookup yields CDR1 MNHNY and CDR2 SVGAGI (reference sequence). This CDR3 has 15 residues. Whole-study results and caveats: CMV- and Gag-responding cells had lower TCRbeta richness than CD3/CD28-responding cells.

The libraries were made with immunoSEQ version 4 in survey mode. Assay used: immunoSEQ multiplex PCR; TCRdb lists only in-frame clones, some missing. Of some 13,000 clones listed, about 66% are singletons. Cells were stimulated with overlapping HIV-1 Gag 15-mer peptides. Responding CD4+ T cells were sorted by upregulation of both CD40 ligand and CD69. Adults with HIV-1 started suppressive ART while chronically infected. In this sample, this clone is medium-sized. Its antigen is unidentified. This specimen consisted of CD4+ T cells sorted from PBMCs after approximately 20-hour stimulation, obtained from a patient who received antiretroviral therapy. The sequence derives from an adult man with HIV who was CMV-seropositive. This chain uses TRBV6-6 with TRBJ1-5; D is unclear. In DNA form, the CDR3 reads TGTGCCAGCAGTTACTCGAACCTCCTCAATCAGCCCCAGCATTTT. Its protein is CASSYSNLLNQPQHF.